What follows are 16 T cell receptor beta chains derived from one specimen sequenced in a study of CD8+ T cells in alopecia areata. The sequencing template was cDNA reverse transcribed from extracted RNA. Repertoires were generated with immunoSEQ multiplex PCR, while TCRdb's copy carries only in-frame clones and drops some. The sample includes some 220,000 clones, more than 45% of them seen just once. Treatment described: oral pan-JAK inhibitor, 5-10 mg twice daily. The sequences come from CD4+ T cells sorted from blood, collected at week 4, from a patient treated with tofacitinib. These receptor sequences come from a human donor with alopecia areata.

The V and J genes are TRBV4-3 and TRBJ2-7; D possibly corresponds to TRBD2 (5 bases). Trimming removed 4 bases from V and 3 bases from J, with 22 bases in between. Germline V lookup: CDR1 LGHNA, CDR2 YSLEER. This CDR3 has 17 amino acids. CDR3 loop: CASSLQVSREKFYEQYF. CDR3 in DNA: TGCGCCAGCAGCCTTCAAGTTAGCCGGGAAAAATTCTACGAGCAGTACTTC.

The sample holds a few counts of this clone. V gene TRBV5-1 combines with J gene TRBJ2-1, with D hard to call. Per the germline V gene, CDR1 is SGHRS and CDR2 is YFSETQ. Trimming took 3 bases from V and 6 from J, leaving 7 bases between them. The CDR3 runs to 12 residues. CDR3 loop: CASSSGRNEQFF. In DNA, the CDR3 is TGCGCCAGCAGCTCTGGACGCAATGAGCAGTTCTTC. Full variable domain (missing parts from reference TRBV5-1 and TRBJ2-1): KAGVTQTPRYLIKTRGQQVTLSCSPISGHRSVSWYQQTPGQGLQFLFEYFSETQRNKGNFPGRFSGRQFSNSRSEMNVSTLELGDSALYLCASSSGRNEQFFGPGTRLTVL.

The CDR3, as DNA: TGCGCCAGCAGCCAAGAGAGGCACAGCTCCTACGAGCAGTACTTC. Amino acid sequence: CASSQERHSSYEQYF. This chain uses TRBV4-3 with TRBJ2-7; D is uncertain. This CDR3 contains 15 residues. Germline CDR1 is LGHNA and CDR2 is YSLEER. The V end was cut by 0 bases, the J end by 0 bases, with 9 bases between.

The chain recombines TRBV4-1 with TRBJ2-3, with D tentatively TRBD1 (6 bases). V was clipped by 0 bases and J by 0 bases, with 16 bases between them. The CDR3 runs to 18 residues. CDR1 is MGHRA, CDR2 YSYEKL, per germline. CDR3 sequence: CASSQEPLGGISTDTQYF. CDR3 bases: TGCGCCAGCAGCCAAGAGCCACTAGGGGGAATTAGCACAGATACGCAGTATTTT.

The rearrangement joins TRBV29-1 to TRBJ1-2; D unresolved. Germline V CDR1 and CDR2: SQVTM, ANQGSEA. The CDR3 extends over 11 amino acids. V was clipped by 2 bases and J by 6 bases, with 7 bases between them. CDR3 loop: CSVEWPDGYTF. CDR3 sequence (DNA): TGCAGCGTTGAATGGCCGGATGGCTACACCTTC.

The chain employs TRBV2 and TRBJ1-2; tentatively, D is TRBD1 (6 bases). The length of the CDR3 is 14 residues. Germline CDR1 and CDR2: SNHLY and FYNNEI. The CDR3 loop reads CASTGSHSNYGYTF. In nucleotides, the CDR3 is TGTGCTTCTACAGGGTCGCACTCGAACTATGGCTACACCTTC.

In its sample, this clone was seen a few times. This sample also contains other DNA sequences that code for the same CDR3. The chain employs TRBV2 and TRBJ1-5; D gene ambiguous. Germline loops: CDR1 SNHLY, CDR2 FYNNEI. This CDR3 spans 13 amino acids. V lost 6 bases and J lost 1, with 7 bases in between. CDR3 amino acids: CASSTDSNQPQHF. CDR3 sequence (DNA): TGTGCCAGCAGCACGGACAGCAATCAGCCCCAGCATTTT.

This chain links TRBV4-3 with TRBJ2-1; perhaps TRBD2 as D (6 bases). The CDR3 is 16 residues long. Germline V gene data show CDR1 as LGHNA and CDR2 as YSLEER. V was shortened by 3 bases and J by 4 bases, with 16 bases between the two germline ends. The CDR3 DNA reads as TGCGCCAGCAGCCAGGATCTAGCGCCCCTTTACAATGAGCAGTTCTTC. This translates into CASSQDLAPLYNEQFF.

The rearrangement uses TRBV7-8 and TRBJ2-5; TRBD2 agrees at 7 bases. The CDR3 consists of 16 residues. Germline lookup yields CDR1 SGHVS and CDR2 FQNEAQ. V shed 1 base, J shed 8 bases, and the junction held 13 bases outside the gene matches. CDR3 residues: CASSLVGGARGDTQYF. The CDR3 bases are TGTGCCAGCAGCTTAGTGGGTGGGGCACGGGGGGACACCCAGTACTTC.

This clone was counted only a few times. The V call is TRBV25-1, the J call TRBJ2-7; D uncertain. The V and J ends lost 3 bases and 6 bases respectively, with 15 bases between them. Germline loops: CDR1 MGHDK, CDR2 SYGVNS. This CDR3 comprises 14 residues. The CDR3: CASSDPGPSPEQYF. CDR3 bases: TGTGCCAGCAGTGATCCGGGCCCCTCGCCCGAGCAGTACTTC.

The CDR3 protein is CASSILGASSYNEQFF. In DNA form, the CDR3 reads TGTGCCAGCAGCATTCTCGGGGCGAGCTCCTACAATGAGCAGTTCTTC. The chain joins TRBV7-3 to TRBJ2-1, with D perhaps given as TRBD1 or TRBD2 (5 bases each). Germline V gene data show CDR1 as SGHTA and CDR2 as FQGTGA. Deletions cut 5 bases from V and 0 bases from J, with 14 bases between. CDR3 size: 16 residues.

The chain combines TRBV15 with TRBJ1-5; TRBD1 aligns across 9 bases. J gave up 6 bases and V 4 bases, and 10 bases lay outside the gene matches. The germline V gene encodes CDR1 LNHNV and CDR2 YYDKDF (reference sequence). This CDR3 comprises 16 residues. The CDR3 reads CATSISGTGTTQPQHF. In nucleotides, the CDR3 is TGTGCCACCAGCATATCCGGGACAGGGACAACTCAGCCCCAGCATTTT.

The chain couples TRBV30 to TRBJ2-3; D ambiguous. This CDR3 region has 14 residues. CDR1 and CDR2 (germline): GTSNPN, SVGIG (reference sequence). V lost 4 bases to trimming and J lost 2 bases, with 13 bases between them. CDR3 sequence (DNA): TGTGCCTGGAAGTCGGGTTTGCCCACAGATACGCAGTATTTT. This codes for CAWKSGLPTDTQYF.

This sequence joins TRBV7-2 and TRBJ1-2; D is unresolved. CDR3 length: 14 residues. With 1 base removed from V and 1 base from J, the gap between germline ends came to 7 bases. Germline lookup yields CDR1 SGHTA and CDR2 FQGNSA. This chain's CDR3 is CASSLVRGNYGYTF. In DNA, the CDR3 is TGTGCCAGCAGCTTAGTCCGGGGTAACTATGGCTACACCTTC.

This clone was observed a handful of times. This chain uses TRBV7-2 with TRBJ2-7, with 11 bases matching TRBD1. V shed 3 bases and J 4 bases; nucleotides not matched to a gene: 5. There are 15 residues in the CDR3. Germline loops: CDR1 SGHTA, CDR2 FQGNSA. For the CDR3, the DNA is TGTGCCAGCAGCTTGGACAGGGGGCAATGGTACGAGCAGTACTTC. This gives the protein CASSLDRGQWYEQYF.

DNA for the CDR3: TGTGCCTGGAGTGCGGGAAACACCATATATTTT. Amino acid sequence: CAWSAGNTIYF. The gene calls are TRBV30 and TRBJ1-3; D is unclear. V was cut by 1 base and J by 4 bases, with 2 bases left in between. The germline CDR1 and CDR2 sequences are GTSNPN and SVGIG (reference sequence). The CDR3 runs 11 residues.